The rows below give T cell receptor beta chains drawn from one sample of a study of regulatory T cells in long-lasting Graves disease. MiXCR was run by TCRdb on the multiplex PCR reads, yielding one entry per CDR3 protein. Of 540,000 or so distinct CDR3 sequences detected, about 13% appear once; the ten largest clones hold roughly 10%. A further study also used this sample, focusing on T cells in Graves' hyperthyroidism and ophthalmopathy.

Sequencing used peripheral blood mononuclear cells (PBMCs), obtained at new diagnosis, from a patient treated with antithyroid drugs. These receptors all come from a man aged 30-40 years with Graves disease. The CDR3 runs from the conserved cysteine through the conserved F or W. A D gene is named only where the DNA matches it firmly. Only part of the rows carry a size: once, few, many, or a class if the clone is expanded.

CASSLTLPGIYGYTF	TGTGCCAGCAGTTTAACCCTTCCGGGTATCTATGGCTACACCTTC	many	TRBV28	TRBJ1-2	NA
CASGFLAGRNEQFF	TGTGCCAGCGGTTTTCTAGCGGGACGCAATGAGCAGTTCTTC	many	TRBV6-5	TRBJ2-1	TRBD2
CSAARGDDEQYF	TGCAGTGCTGCCCGAGGAGATGACGAGCAGTACTTC	few	TRBV20-1	TRBJ2-7	NA
CASRFGAGNYGYTF	TGTGCCAGCAGATTCGGGGCAGGGAACTATGGCTACACCTTC	NA	TRBV25-1	TRBJ1-2	NA
CASSDSGWATDTQYF	TGTGCCAGCAGTGACAGTGGGTGGGCCACAGATACGCAGTATTTT	many	TRBV7-2	TRBJ2-3	NA
CASSLLAVKETQYF	TGTGCCAGCAGCTTGTTAGCGGTGAAAGAGACCCAGTACTTC	NA	TRBV5-4	TRBJ2-5	NA
CSVNRPGPYEQYF	TGCAGCGTTAATCGGCCAGGCCCCTACGAGCAGTACTTC	NA	TRBV29-1	TRBJ2-7	NA
CASNEPVNTEAFF	TGCGCCAGCAATGAGCCTGTGAACACTGAAGCTTTCTTT	NA	TRBV10-2	TRBJ1-1	NA
CASRGAYYEQYF	TGTGCCAGTAGGGGAGCCTACTACGAGCAGTACTTC	few	TRBV19	TRBJ2-7	NA
CASSLTAGGYNEQFF	TGTGCCAGCAGTTTGACGGCGGGAGGCTACAATGAGCAGTTCTTC	many	TRBV27	TRBJ2-1	TRBD2
CASSFTKASYNEQFF	TGTGCCAGCAGCTTTACCAAGGCTTCCTACAATGAGCAGTTCTTC	NA	TRBV11-2	TRBJ2-1	NA
CSARIWQDSNQPQHF	TGCAGTGCTAGAATATGGCAAGATAGCAATCAGCCCCAGCATTTT	many	TRBV20-1	TRBJ1-5	NA
CATSVRGSAGELFF	TGTGCCACCAGTGTCCGAGGTAGTGCCGGGGAGCTGTTTTTT	many	TRBV24-1	TRBJ2-2	NA